This passage covers 21 T cell receptor beta chains from one sample sequenced in a study of neurological immune-mediated disorders (dated by TCRdb to the late 2010s). The library was prepared using 5' RACE. TCRdb records Illumina HiSeq 2500 as the sequencer. The raw public reads went through TCRdb reprocessing: fastp at Q25, MiXCR clone calling, in-frame beta chains kept. CDR3 protein sequences are deduplicated, and each keeps its most common genes and DNA. Counted in this sample were roughly 36,000 distinct CDR3 sequences; about 3.3% of them appeared once. Approximately 8.4% of the sample belongs to the ten largest clones. Interpreted using the paper, the time point label stands for: longitudinal time-point 1 (baseline). Sequencing was carried out using PBMCs. These receptors were obtained from a woman in her fifties or sixties with multiple sclerosis.

This clonotype was picked up many times. The J gene is TRBJ1-1, the V gene TRBV5-1, with D maybe TRBD1 (5 bases). The CDR3 loop spans 13 amino acids. The V end was cut by 2 bases, the J end by 11 bases, with 16 bases between. Germline values: CDR1 SGHRS, CDR2 YFSETQ. The CDR3 here is CASSLAGRSVAFF. For the CDR3, the DNA is TGCGCCAGCAGCTTAGCGGGGCGTTCGGTTGCTTTCTTT.

The rearrangement uses TRBV20-1 and TRBJ1-5; D unresolved. There are 15 residues in the CDR3. V was clipped by 3 bases and J by 0 bases, with 12 bases between them. Germline V gene sequence: CDR1 DFQATT, CDR2 SNEGSKA (reference sequence). The CDR3 nucleotides read TGCAGTGCTAGGGTCCCCAACTATAGCAATCAGCCCCAGCATTTT. Residues: CSARVPNYSNQPQHF.

The sample holds a few counts of this clonotype. One junction end disagrees with the germline gene, perhaps due to a read error. V is TRBV12-3 or TRBV12-4 and J is TRBJ2-3; D is uncertain. CDR3 length: 12 residues. CDR3 DNA: TGTGACAGCAGCATTGGCCCCGGTACGCAGTATTTT. Amino acid sequence: CDSSIGPGTQYF.

This clonotype has more than one count but fewer than ten. The V gene is TRBV14, the J gene TRBJ2-7; weak D call: TRBD1 (6 bases). CDR3 length equals 14 residues. Looked up from germline, CDR1 is SGHDN and CDR2 is FVKESK. The ends were cut back, 4 bases at V and 3 bases at J, with 13 bases in the middle. The CDR3 here is CASSLRDISYEQYF. DNA for the CDR3: TGTGCCAGCAGCCTACGGGACATAAGCTACGAGCAGTACTTC.

This clonotype was seen many times. J is TRBJ2-3 and V is TRBV7-2; D may be TRBD2 (7 bases). The germline gives CDR1 SGHTA, CDR2 FQGNSA. The V gene lost 5 bases and the J gene lost 4 bases, with 13 bases spanning the gap. The CDR3 runs to 14 residues. CDR3 sequence (DNA): TGTGCCAGCAGCGACGTAGGGGGGGCAGATACGCAGTATTTT. The encoded protein is CASSDVGGADTQYF. Full variable domain (rest looked up from reference TRBV7-2 and TRBJ2-3): GAGVSQSPSNKVTEKGKDVELRCDPISGHTALYWYRQSLGQGLEFLIYFQGNSAPDKSGLPSDRFSAERTGGSVSTLTIQRTQQEDSAVYLCASSDVGGADTQYFGPGTRLTVL.

This clonotype was recorded many times. V is TRBV2 and J is TRBJ1-1; D may be TRBD1 (5 bases). The germline V gene has CDR1 SNHLY and CDR2 FYNNEI. V lost 6 bases, J lost 0 bases, and 11 bases lay in between. The length of the CDR3 is 14 residues. CDR3 in amino acids: CASSVRGVNTEAFF. CDR3 DNA sequence: TGTGCCAGCAGCGTCCGGGGGGTGAACACTGAAGCTTTCTTT. Variable domain in full (rest from reference TRBV2 and TRBJ1-1): EPEVTQTPSHQVTQMGQEVILRCVPISNHLYFYWYRQILGQKVEFLVSFYNNEISEKSEIFDDQFSVERPDGSNFTLKIRSTKLEDSAMYFCASSVRGVNTEAFFGQGTRLTVV.

This clonotype was found many times. V and J are TRBV5-1 and TRBJ2-7, with D unclear. From germline, CDR1 is SGHRS and CDR2 YFSETQ. The CDR3 extends over 14 amino acids. The V end was cut by 2 bases, the J end by 6 bases, with 15 bases between. The CDR3, as DNA: TGCGCCAGCAGCTTCACCTGGACCGAGAGCGAGCAGTACTTC. This gives the protein CASSFTWTESEQYF.

This clonotype was observed many times. The V and J genes are TRBV20-1 and TRBJ1-1; D is undetermined. The V gene's germline CDR1 is DFQATT and CDR2 SNEGSKA (reference sequence). CDR3 size: 11 residues. CDR3 protein: CSGSLNTEAFF. Written as DNA, the CDR3 is TGCAGCGGCTCTTTGAACACTGAAGCTTTCTTT.

This clonotype was seen ten or more times. The V gene is TRBV9, the J gene TRBJ2-5, with D possibly being TRBD1 or TRBD2 (5 bases each). Germline CDR1 is SGDLS and CDR2 is YYNGEE. The CDR3 runs 13 residues. The germline V and J ends were trimmed by 4 bases and 4 bases, with 11 bases remaining between them. CDR3 nucleotide sequence: TGTGCCAGCAGCAGAGGGGTTTCAGAGACCCAGTACTTC. Translating it yields CASSRGVSETQYF.

This clonotype showed up many times. The J gene is TRBJ2-3, the V gene TRBV5-1, with D perhaps matching TRBD1 (6 bases). CDR1 and CDR2 from the germline V gene are SGHRS and YFSETQ. Between the trimmed V and J ends, which lost 2 bases and 3 bases, there was a span of 7 bases. CDR3 size: 13 residues. CDR3 sequence (DNA): TGCGCCAGCAGCTTTGGGACAACAGATACGCAGTATTTT. The encoded protein is CASSFGTTDTQYF.

This clonotype was recorded at least ten times. This chain links TRBV7-8 with TRBJ2-1; TRBD2 aligns across 8 bases. The CDR3 is 15 residues long. V trimming: 2 bases; J trimming: 6 bases; junction bases outside the gene matches: 6. CDR1 and CDR2 from the germline V gene are SGHVS and FQNEAQ. The DNA of the CDR3 is TGTGCCAGCAGCTTATCAGGGACTAGTTCCAATGAGCAGTTCTTC. It specifies CASSLSGTSSNEQFF.

This clonotype has at least ten counts. The J gene is TRBJ2-1, the V gene TRBV7-7; D is unresolved. CDR1 is SSHAT, CDR2 FNYEAQ, per germline (reference sequence). Deletions cut 4 bases from V and 9 bases from J, with 13 bases between. This CDR3 has 13 amino acids. The CDR3 region has the DNA TGTGCCAGCAGCTCAGCAGTCGTGGGTGAGCAGTTCTTC. Encoded protein: CASSSAVVGEQFF.

This clonotype came up many times. The J gene is TRBJ1-1, the V gene TRBV7-2; a weak D match, TRBD1 (6 bases). Germline lookup yields CDR1 SGHTA and CDR2 FQGNSA. Trimming shortened V by 5 bases and J by 5 bases, and 18 bases separated the two germline ends. CDR3 length: 15 residues. CDR3 in amino acids: CASSDHTGLLTEAFF. DNA of the CDR3: TGTGCCAGCAGCGATCATACAGGGCTACTGACTGAAGCTTTCTTT.

In its sample, this clonotype was seen many times. V gene TRBV20-1 combines with J gene TRBJ1-1; tentative D call: TRBD1 (6 bases). In germline, CDR1 is DFQATT, CDR2 SNEGSKA (reference sequence). Trimming removed 6 bases at V and 2 bases at J, with 10 bases between. The CDR3 has 12 amino acids. In DNA, the CDR3 is TGCAGTGCCCCACAGGGAAACACTGAAGCTTTCTTT. Residues: CSAPQGNTEAFF.

This clonotype was seen repeatedly, ten times or more. The rearrangement uses TRBV10-3 and TRBJ2-3, with 10 bases identical to TRBD1. With V trimmed by 2 bases and J by 3 bases, 5 bases remained unmatched. Germline CDR1 and CDR2: ENHRY and SYGVKD. CDR3 length equals 16 residues. CDR3 sequence reads: CAISESGQGVTDTQYF. CDR3 nucleotides: TGTGCCATCAGTGAGAGCGGACAGGGGGTAACAGATACGCAGTATTTT.

This clonotype was counted at least ten times. The CDR3, as DNA: TGCAGTGCAGTAGCGGGGGGTCTCACAGATACGCAGTATTTT. Amino acid sequence: CSAVAGGLTDTQYF. The J gene is TRBJ2-3, the V gene TRBV20-1; 10 bases agree with TRBD2. CDR1 is DFQATT and CDR2 is SNEGSKA in the germline V gene (reference sequence). The CDR3 spans 14 residues. V was pared by 6 bases and J by 2 bases, with 5 bases of the junction left unmatched.

This clonotype occurred many times. This chain uses TRBV7-9 with TRBJ1-1, with D perhaps matching TRBD1 (5 bases). Germline CDR1 is SEHNR and CDR2 is FQNEAQ (reference sequence). The V and J ends lost 0 bases and 1 base respectively, with 12 bases between them. The CDR3 contains 16 residues. CDR3 residues: CASSLAGVGSNTEAFF. The CDR3 DNA is TGTGCCAGCAGCTTAGCGGGGGTTGGCTCGAACACTGAAGCTTTCTTT.

This clonotype was counted ten times or more. This chain links TRBV20-1 with TRBJ2-7; D is ambiguous. Germline CDR1 reads DFQATT; CDR2 reads SNEGSKA (reference sequence). CDR3 size: 14 residues. With 5 bases removed from V and 3 bases from J, the gap between germline ends came to 17 bases. The CDR3 spells CSAGSVPPYYEQYF. The CDR3 DNA is TGCAGTGCTGGGTCGGTACCGCCCTACTACGAGCAGTACTTC.

This clonotype appeared many times. The rearrangement uses TRBV20-1 and TRBJ2-1; 9 bases line up with TRBD1. The CDR3 has 14 amino acids. Germline V CDR1 and CDR2: DFQATT, SNEGSKA (reference sequence). The V segment lost 6 bases and the J segment 1 base; nucleotides outside the gene matches: 4. The CDR3 loop is CSAWDRESYNEQFF. The CDR3 coding sequence is TGCAGTGCGTGGGACAGGGAATCCTACAATGAGCAGTTCTTC.

This clonotype showed up many times. This chain joins TRBV6-5 and TRBJ2-3; unclear D gene. The length of the CDR3 is 11 residues. Germline assignment: CDR1 MNHEY and CDR2 SVGAGI. V was clipped by 6 bases and J by 4 bases, with 5 bases between them. The CDR3 DNA sequence: TGTGCCAGCAGATGGTCAGATACGCAGTATTTT. Protein sequence: CASRWSDTQYF.

This clonotype was counted ten times or more. This chain uses TRBV10-3 with TRBJ2-7; D possibly uses TRBD1 or TRBD2 (5 bases each). CDR1 is ENHRY, CDR2 SYGVKD, per germline. The CDR3 is made up of 13 amino acids. V was clipped by 3 bases and J by 6 bases, with 12 bases between them. The CDR3 coding sequence is TGTGCCATCAGTGAACCGGGACCGAGCGAGCAGTACTTC. This translates into CAISEPGPSEQYF.